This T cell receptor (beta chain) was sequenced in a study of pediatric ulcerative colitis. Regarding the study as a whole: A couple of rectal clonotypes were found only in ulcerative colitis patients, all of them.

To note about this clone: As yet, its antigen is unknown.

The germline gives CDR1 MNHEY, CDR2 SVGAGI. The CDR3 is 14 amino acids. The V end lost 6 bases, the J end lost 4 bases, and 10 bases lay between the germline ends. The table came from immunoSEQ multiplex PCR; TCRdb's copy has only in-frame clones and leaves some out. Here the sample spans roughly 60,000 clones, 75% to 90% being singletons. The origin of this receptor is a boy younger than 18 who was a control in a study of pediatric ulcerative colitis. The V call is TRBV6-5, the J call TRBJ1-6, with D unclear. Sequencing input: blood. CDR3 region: CASSGLTYNSPLHF. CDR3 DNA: TGTGCCAGCAGCGGGCTCACATATAATTCACCCCTCCACTTT.